Following are 26 T cell receptor beta chains from one sample sequenced in a study of technical replicates of blood from a handful of donors. Sequenced by immunoSEQ multiplex PCR; TCRdb stores in-frame clones only, minus some. The table lists about 60,000 clones, around 86% of them singletons. Material for sequencing was PBMCs. The origin of the receptors is a human donor in good health. Some clones in this sample may be carry-over from other donors' samples.

The V gene is TRBV18, the J gene TRBJ2-5; tentatively, D is TRBD2 (6 bases). Germline-derived CDR1 and CDR2 are KGHSH and LQKENI. CDR3 length: 14 residues. The V and J ends lost 3 bases and 5 bases respectively, with 13 bases between them. As DNA, the CDR3 is TGTGCCAGCTCACCGCTATCGGCGGGGGAGACCCAGTACTTC. It yields the protein CASSPLSAGETQYF.

The chain couples TRBV6-4 to TRBJ1-5; D possibly corresponds to TRBD1 (6 bases). The V end was cut by 4 bases, the J end by 2 bases, with 24 bases between. The CDR3 contains 19 residues. In germline, CDR1 is MRHNA, CDR2 SNTAGT. CDR3 in amino acids: CASSAPWWKTGRCNQPQHF. As DNA, the CDR3 is TGTGCCAGCAGTGCCCCGTGGTGGAAAACAGGGCGTTGCAATCAGCCCCAGCATTTT.

The chain carries TRBV5-6 and TRBJ1-3; D call uncertain. Trimming shortened V by 1 base and J by 4 bases, and 15 bases separated the two germline ends. This CDR3 region has 16 residues. Germline V gene sequence: CDR1 SGHDT, CDR2 YYEEEE. CDR3 protein: CASSLFPGGWGNTIYF. The CDR3, as DNA: TGTGCCAGCAGCTTGTTCCCTGGCGGGTGGGGAAACACCATATATTTT.

This clone was seen a few times. V and J are TRBV19 and TRBJ2-7; possible D gene TRBD2, 5 bases. The germline V gene encodes CDR1 LNHDA and CDR2 SQIVND (reference sequence). The CDR3 has 13 amino acids. V was cut by 4 bases and J by 2 bases, with 9 bases left in between. CDR3 amino acids: CASSNTGAYEQYF. The CDR3 DNA reads TGTGCCAGTAGTAATACCGGGGCCTACGAGCAGTACTTC. Using reference TRBV19 and TRBJ2-7 for the parts outside the CDR3, the full variable domain is DGGITQSPKYLFRKEGQNVTLSCEQNLNHDAMYWYRQDPGQGLRLIYYSQIVNDFQKGDIAEGYSVSREKKESFPLTVTSAQKNPTAFYLCASSNTGAYEQYFGPGTRLTVT.

J is TRBJ1-4 and V is TRBV7-9; the match to TRBD1 covers 8 bases. Germline CDR1 reads SEHNR; CDR2 reads FQNEAQ (reference sequence). V trimming: 5 bases; J trimming: 7 bases; junction bases outside the gene matches: 9. The CDR3 covers 15 residues. The CDR3 sequence: CASSAWTGTSEKLFF. The CDR3 nucleotides read TGTGCCAGCAGCGCCTGGACAGGGACATCTGAAAAACTGTTTTTT. The full variable domain, rest sourced from reference TRBV7-9 and TRBJ1-4, is DTGVSQNPRHKITKRGQNVTFRCDPISEHNRLYWYRQTLGQGPEFLTYFQNEAQLEKSRLLSDRFSAERPKGSFSTLEIQRTEQGDSAMYLCASSAWTGTSEKLFFGSGTQLSVL.

The V and J genes are TRBV30 and TRBJ2-2; the D is unclear. Trimming cost V 2 bases and J 4 bases, with 8 bases left between them. From germline, CDR1 is GTSNPN and CDR2 SVGIG (reference sequence). The CDR3 is 13 residues long. The CDR3 reads CAWSPYATGELFF. The CDR3 bases are TGTGCCTGGAGTCCCTATGCCACCGGGGAGCTGTTTTTT. Based on the CDR3 plus reference TRBV30 and TRBJ2-2, the full variable domain is SQTIHQWPATLVQPVGSPLSLECTVEGTSNPNLYWYRQAAGRGLQLLFYSVGIGQISSEVPQNLSASRPQDRQFILSSKKLLLSDSGFYLCAWSPYATGELFFGEGSRLTVL.

The chain couples TRBV4-1 to TRBJ2-2; D remains unclear. The CDR3 sequence is 12 residues long. V was clipped by 3 bases and J by 6 bases, with 5 bases between them. The V gene's germline CDR1 is MGHRA and CDR2 YSYEKL. The CDR3 loop reads CASSHMSGELFF. CDR3 DNA sequence: TGCGCCAGCAGCCATATGTCCGGGGAGCTGTTTTTT.

The table lists this clone with a few counts. The chain links TRBV11-2 to TRBJ1-1; 7 bases map to TRBD1. V gave up 5 bases and J gave up 6 bases; unmatched junction bases: 9. CDR1 and CDR2 from the germline V gene are SGHAT and FQNNGV. This CDR3 is 14 amino acids long. DNA for the CDR3: TGTGCCAGCAGCCCTCAGACAGGGCGGGCTGAAGCTTTCTTT. Translation: CASSPQTGRAEAFF.

The J gene is TRBJ2-3, the V gene TRBV10-2; 12 positions match TRBD2. The trim removed 6 bases at V and 0 bases at J, leaving 7 bases unmatched. CDR1 WSHSY and CDR2 SAAADI come from the germline V gene. This CDR3 is 17 amino acids long. Here the CDR3 reads CASRPGLAGRSTDTQYF. The DNA for the CDR3 is TGCGCCAGCAGACCTGGACTAGCGGGGAGGAGCACAGATACGCAGTATTTT.

The rearrangement uses TRBV5-1 and TRBJ2-7; D unresolved. The ends were cut back, 4 bases at V and 2 bases at J, with 13 bases in the middle. Germline values: CDR1 SGHRS, CDR2 YFSETQ. The CDR3 sequence is 14 residues long. Written as DNA, the CDR3 is TGCGCCAGCAGCCTTCAGGCAGCCGCCTACGAGCAGTACTTC. As protein: CASSLQAAAYEQYF.

This clone was observed a handful of times. The genes are TRBV6-1 and TRBJ1-5; 8 bases are a match to TRBD1. The V gene's germline CDR1 is MNHNS and CDR2 SASEGT. CDR3 length: 15 amino acids. Germline trimming cut 5 bases from V and 0 bases from J; bases unmatched to any gene: 3. CDR3 in amino acids: CASSRTGNSNQPQHF. In DNA form, the CDR3 reads TGTGCCAGCAGTAGGACAGGGAATAGCAATCAGCCCCAGCATTTT.

This clone has more than one count but fewer than ten. V gene TRBV7-9 combines with J gene TRBJ1-1; 7 bases map to TRBD1. The CDR3 length is 19 residues. CDR1 and CDR2 (germline): SEHNR, FQNEAQ (reference sequence). With 5 bases clipped from V and 4 bases from J, the junction kept 22 bases outside the gene matches. The CDR3 bases are TGTGCCAGCAGCCCGATAATTCCCCGGGACAGAATGCTGGGCACTGAAGCTTTCTTT. It translates to CASSPIIPRDRMLGTEAFF. Looking up the rest from reference TRBV7-9 and TRBJ1-1 gives the full variable domain: DTGVSQNPRHKITKRGQNVTFRCDPISEHNRLYWYRQTLGQGPEFLTYFQNEAQLEKSRLLSDRFSAERPKGSFSTLEIQRTEQGDSAMYLCASSPIIPRDRMLGTEAFFGQGTRLTVV.

This clone showed up just once. The rearrangement uses TRBV7-2 and TRBJ2-7; possibly TRBD1 for D (5 bases). V lost 1 base to trimming and J lost 5 bases, with 6 bases between them. The germline gives CDR1 SGHTA, CDR2 FQGNSA. This CDR3 has 12 amino acids. CDR3 nucleotides: TGTGCCAGCAGCTTAGTAGGGGACGAGCAGTACTTC. This gives the protein CASSLVGDEQYF. Supplemented by reference TRBV7-2 and TRBJ2-7, the full variable domain reads GAGVSQSPSNKVTEKGKDVELRCDPISGHTALYWYRQSLGQGLEFLIYFQGNSAPDKSGLPSDRFSAERTGGSVSTLTIQRTQQEDSAVYLCASSLVGDEQYFGPGTRLTVT.

The table lists this clone with a count of one. The chain has TRBV4-2 and TRBJ2-7; 10 bases match TRBD2. The CDR3 totals 17 residues. Germline CDR1 and CDR2: LGHNA and YNFKEQ. V shed 0 bases, J shed 2 bases, and the junction held 7 bases outside the gene matches. CDR3 nucleotides: TGTGCCAGCAGCCAAGAAGGGCTAGCGGGGGCACCCTACGAGCAGTACTTC. As protein: CASSQEGLAGAPYEQYF.

J is TRBJ1-4 and V is TRBV7-6; D unresolved. V lost 4 bases to trimming and J lost 7 bases, with 16 bases between them. Per germline, CDR1 SGHVS and CDR2 FNYEAQ. This CDR3 region has 15 residues. In nucleotides, the CDR3 is TGTGCCAGCAGCTCGAACGGACTCCGAGGTGAAAAACTGTTTTTT. The encoded protein is CASSSNGLRGEKLFF.

The rearrangement links TRBV4-2 to TRBJ2-6, with a tentative D call TRBD1 (6 bases). V dropped 1 base and J dropped 2 bases, with 12 bases sitting between them. The CDR3 is 17 residues long. From germline, CDR1 is LGHNA and CDR2 YNFKEQ. The CDR3 DNA sequence: TGTGCCAGCAGCCAAGGACAGGTGGCTGCTGGGGCCAACGTCCTGACTTTC. This sequence encodes CASSQGQVAAGANVLTF.

This clone was observed a handful of times. The chain couples TRBV7-9 to TRBJ1-1, with D hard to call. Germline V CDR1 and CDR2: SEHNR, FQNEAQ (reference sequence). V was cut by 3 bases and J by 1 base, with 6 bases left in between. The CDR3 runs to 13 residues. In DNA, the CDR3 is TGTGCCAGCAGCTTCACGGGGAACACTGAAGCTTTCTTT. Translation: CASSFTGNTEAFF.

The chain joins TRBV18 to TRBJ2-3; D possibly corresponds to TRBD1 (5 bases). Germline CDR1 is KGHSH and CDR2 is LQKENI. V lost 6 bases, J lost 6 bases, and 10 bases lay in between. The length of the CDR3 is 12 residues. For the CDR3, the DNA is TGTGCCAGCTCCCGAGCAGGGGATACGCAGTATTTT. It translates to CASSRAGDTQYF.

The rearrangement uses TRBV9 and TRBJ2-1, with D tentatively TRBD2 (5 bases). CDR1 and CDR2 from the germline V gene are SGDLS and YYNGEE. Trimming pared 3 bases from V and 0 bases from J, leaving 7 bases between. The CDR3 covers 14 residues. The CDR3 here is CASSDDYSYNEQFF. The CDR3 DNA is TGTGCCAGCAGCGATGACTACTCCTACAATGAGCAGTTCTTC.

This chain uses TRBV6-6 with TRBJ1-1; 7 nucleotides align to TRBD1. Looked up from germline, CDR1 is MNHNY and CDR2 is SVGAGI (reference sequence). The CDR3 has 15 residues. J gave up 6 bases and V 5 bases, and 12 bases lay outside the gene matches. The CDR3 reads CASSPNPQGVAEAFF. In DNA, the CDR3 is TGTGCCAGCAGTCCAAATCCGCAGGGGGTGGCTGAAGCTTTCTTT.

This chain connects TRBV11-2 to TRBJ2-7; D not resolved. CDR1 and CDR2 (germline): SGHAT, FQNNGV. This CDR3 is 13 amino acids long. Trimming stripped 6 bases from V and 0 bases from J, with 9 bases between. The chain's CDR3 is CASRPAGSYEQYF. The CDR3 coding sequence is TGTGCCAGCAGACCTGCCGGCTCCTACGAGCAGTACTTC.

This sequence joins TRBV27 and TRBJ2-7, with D possibly matching TRBD1 (6 bases). The CDR3 spans 13 residues. V lost 5 bases, J lost 6 bases, and 14 bases lay in between. Germline V gives CDR1 MNHEY, CDR2 SMNVEV (reference sequence). The CDR3 DNA sequence: TGTGCCAGCAGTGGAAACAGGGATTCCGAGCAGTACTTC. It codes for CASSGNRDSEQYF.

CDR3 bases: TGTGCCAGCAGCCCGGGGACAGGGGGGCTGAACACTGAAGCTTTCTTT. Its translation is CASSPGTGGLNTEAFF. The chain is built from TRBV9 and TRBJ1-1; 11 bases are a match to TRBD1. The CDR3 has 16 amino acids. With 4 bases clipped from V and 0 bases from J, the junction kept 5 bases outside the gene matches. From germline, CDR1 is SGDLS and CDR2 YYNGEE.

The CDR3 DNA reads as TGTGCCAGCAGCCTGGGAGCCCCAAATGAAAAACTGTTTTTT. It codes for CASSLGAPNEKLFF. V and J are TRBV7-2 and TRBJ1-4; no clear D. The CDR3 totals 14 residues. Germline assignment: CDR1 SGHTA and CDR2 FQGNSA. Trimming removed 5 bases at V and 5 bases at J, with 12 bases between.

The chain joins TRBV7-2 to TRBJ2-7, with a possible D match to TRBD1 (7 bases). Germline assignment: CDR1 SGHTA and CDR2 FQGNSA. Trimming removed 1 base at V and 5 bases at J, with 12 bases between. The length of the CDR3 is 14 residues. The CDR3 here is CASSLDRGGHEQYF. The CDR3 DNA reads as TGTGCCAGCAGCTTAGACAGGGGAGGTCACGAGCAGTACTTC. The full variable domain, completed using reference TRBV7-2 and TRBJ2-7, is GAGVSQSPSNKVTEKGKDVELRCDPISGHTALYWYRQSLGQGLEFLIYFQGNSAPDKSGLPSDRFSAERTGGSVSTLTIQRTQQEDSAVYLCASSLDRGGHEQYFGPGTRLTVT.

The CDR3 DNA reads TGCGCCAGCAGCCAAGATGGGGGGGTCGGGGAAAAACTGTTTTTT. Its protein is CASSQDGGVGEKLFF. The chain has TRBV4-3 and TRBJ1-4, with D tentatively TRBD1 (5 bases). The germline V gene encodes CDR1 LGHNA and CDR2 YSLEER. Trimming cost V 0 bases and J 8 bases, with 13 bases left between them. The CDR3 spans 15 residues.